This TCR beta chain was captured by sequencing in a study of chemoradiotherapy in HPV16-positive cancers (dated by TCRdb to 2022 to 2024). Concerning the study at large: Using functional T-cell assays on cells from two HPV16-positive patients, the researchers defined candidate HPV-specific T-cell clones and common TCR motifs. The study asked whether T-cell immunity to the HPV oncoproteins E6 and E7 changes during chemoradiotherapy and whether this immunity affects survival. The candidate HPV-specific TCRs and motifs were subsequently tracked in TCR repertoires obtained from 65 to 95 patients with HPV-related cancers.

For CDR1 and CDR2, the germline V gene (reference sequence) lists MNHNY and SVGAGI. V loses 0 bases, J loses 1 base, and the germline ends lie 11 bases apart. The CDR3 sequence holds 16 residues, the cysteine and phenylalanine included. Solely the CDR3 DNA is kept, with 48 bases framed from the first base. Library method: the immunoSEQ multiplex PCR assay. TCRdb re-hosts the immuneACCESS table, in-frame sequences only. Its copies lack some clones; in the studies checked, an unresolved V gene accounts for under half of them, and the cause for the rest is not known. This sample is represented by about a thousand clones; 82% of them were singletons. Jointly, the top ten make up about 6.1% of the sample. Repertoires were sampled multiple times during chemoradiotherapy, which allowed clonal expansion in the tumor microenvironment to be followed. As for this clone: What this receptor recognizes is not known. Per-nucleotide qualities are absent, and no much larger clonotype sits a single base away.

General findings and caveats noted by the study authors: The functional definition of HPV-specific T cells was derived from only a couple of HPV16-positive patients, and the survival association was reported for HPV16-positive patients. Improved recurrence-free survival in HPV16-positive patients was associated with expansion of HPV-responsive T cells during chemoradiotherapy. Expansion of candidate HPV-specific clones and E7-related TCR motifs was observed in the tumor microenvironment during treatment, whereas no such expansion was observed for non-HPV-specific T cells.

This chain joins TRBV6-6 to TRBJ2-3; 6 matching bases give a weak D call of TRBD2. This sample comprised tumor tissue, obtained from a patient who underwent chemoradiotherapy. The clonotype was recovered from a human donor with HPV-associated anogenital cancer. The CDR3 in this case is CASSYSLGGGTDTQYF. The DNA sequence follows: TGTGCCAGCAGTTACTCCTTGGGCGGGGGCACAGATACGCAGTATTTT.